The sample holds a few counts of the clone carrying this T cell receptor beta chain. The junction differs from germline at one of its ends, possibly a read error. A sample-barcoded 5' primer and a J-beta primer mix were used in a second PCR of roughly 7 to 11 cycles. In TCRdb, the 5' RACE reads were re-called with MiXCR into one record per CDR3 protein. The table has fewer than 600,000 distinct CDR3 sequences, 27% seen once; the top ten hold about 3.3%. The source of the sample is a study of blood T cells in healthy people across ages. CDR3 size: 13 residues. This sample was also put to use in a study of T cells of mothers and their children. That publication notes: Overlap ran slightly, non-significantly higher for related than unrelated mother-child pairs.

This TCR derives from a boy aged 2 to 9 in good health. What was sequenced was blood. The genes are TRBV12-3 or TRBV12-4 and TRBJ2-5; no reliable D call. The CDR3 protein is CAVAEEGSEAQYF. For the CDR3, the DNA is TGTGCCGTAGCCGAAGAAGGCTCAGAGGCCCAGTACTTC.